Below, one T cell receptor (beta chain) is given with its context. The length of the CDR3 is 16 residues. CDR1 and CDR2 (germline): SEHNR, FQNEAQ (reference sequence). Trimming removed 3 bases from V and 2 bases from J, with 16 bases in between. Via MiXCR, TCRdb re-called the RT-PCR reads, giving one row per CDR3 protein. The sample has about 960,000 distinct CDR3 sequences, about 20% seen once; the top ten hold roughly 6%. This record belongs to a study of patients and donors after allogeneic stem cell transplantation. This TCR came from a human donor who was either an allogeneic HSCT recipient or a stem cell or donor lymphocyte infusion donor (not recorded which). It is not recorded whose cells these are; they may come from a transplant donor. This chain uses TRBV7-9 with TRBJ1-2; D unclear. The sample taken for sequencing was blood, either unsorted or a sorted T cell fraction (not recorded which). CDR3 sequence (DNA): TGTGCCAGCAGCTTTAAGGATTCAGTGAGAAACTATGGCTACACCTTC. Residues: CASSFKDSVRNYGYTF.